The T cell receptor (beta chain) described here comes from a study of blood T cell repertoires in COVID-19. Study information: COVID-19 samples, acute and convalescent, were from the United States, Italy and Spain.

Cohort allocation depended upon clinical history that participants reported. Trimming left V 0 bases short and J 5 bases short, with 11 bases between. CDR3 length equals 14 residues. The V gene's germline CDR1 is LGHNA and CDR2 YSLEER. Generated by immunoSEQ multiplex PCR, the TCRdb table keeps only in-frame clones and is missing some. The table lists 200,000 to 250,000 clones, roughly 86% of them singletons, with 2.6% in the top ten. This chain connects TRBV4-3 to TRBJ2-7; a possible D gene is TRBD2 (5 bases). Sequencing was performed on PBMCs or T cells enriched from blood (not recorded which). The sequence was collected from a woman under 40 with acute COVID-19. The CDR3 sequence is CASSQDPSGNEQYF. In DNA form, the CDR3 reads TGCGCCAGCAGCCAAGATCCTTCGGGAAACGAGCAGTACTTC.